This TCR beta chain was observed in a study of blood T cell repertoires in COVID-19. Study-wide background: Spain, Italy and the United States supplied samples that represented acute and convalescent COVID-19. PBMCs, B-cell-depleted T cells, or T cells provided the cDNA or gDNA that made up the material.

The CDR3 covers 18 residues. Germline trimming cut 4 bases from V and 0 bases from J; bases unmatched to any gene: 8. The germline gives CDR1 MGHDK, CDR2 SYGVNS. In the study's own analysis: Estimation of nucleated cell counts was performed using reference gene primer amplification. Clones were sequenced by immunoSEQ multiplex PCR, and TCRdb holds only the in-frame ones, with some missing. V and J calls plus clone size are reproduced from that table; the DNA served to infer D and trimming. The table includes tens of thousands of clones, 88% detected once. The specimen was peripheral blood. The sequence derives from a human donor in a cohort sampled during active COVID-19. This sequence joins TRBV25-1 and TRBJ1-5; 11 nucleotides align to TRBD1. In DNA form, the CDR3 reads TGTGCCAGCAGTGGACTCCGGGACAGGGGGGATAGCAATCAGCCCCAGCATTTT. This gives the protein CASSGLRDRGDSNQPQHF.